This T cell receptor (beta chain) was obtained from a study of PD-1 blockade in classical Hodgkin lymphoma. Every patient experienced relapse after autologous stem cell transplantation, and brentuximab vedotin exposure varied. Complete response, partial response or progressive disease constituted the best response categories observed. Assay: immunoSEQ multiplex PCR; the TCRdb copy retains only in-frame clones and omits some. Among 40,000 to 60,000 clones listed, about two thirds were seen once. The material was peripheral blood mononuclear cells (PBMCs), obtained before the second cycle of nivolumab. This TCR came from a human donor with classical Hodgkin lymphoma.

The CDR3 coding sequence is TGCGCCAGCAGCCAAGAGCTCAGTCGTGGCTACACCTTC. Translated: CASSQELSRGYTF. The V gene is TRBV4-3, the J gene TRBJ1-2; D is unresolved. Germline V gene sequence: CDR1 LGHNA, CDR2 YSLEER. V lost 0 bases to trimming and J lost 7 bases, with 9 bases between them. This CDR3 spans 13 amino acids.